This T cell receptor (beta chain) derives from a study of T cell repertoires in cytomegalovirus infection. Study-wide context: CMV epitopes in the study were HLA-C-restricted (recently identified) and HLA-B-restricted (well studied). Both CMV infection and a matching HLA type were indicated by public TCR beta signatures. Findings and caveats of the study: Carriers of CMV and the relevant HLA type were discriminated by public TCR beta frequency.

This CDR3 is 14 amino acids long. Trimming shortened V by 0 bases and J by 2 bases, and 5 bases separated the two germline ends. Germline CDR1 SGHVS, CDR2 FQNEAQ. TCRdb fed the reads into MiXCR, producing one record per CDR3 protein. The data hold about 330,000 distinct CDR3 sequences, with just under 35% observed a single time. The sample holds many counts of this clonotype. Its antigen is currently unknown. This specimen consisted of cultured PBMCs, obtained from culture after CMV antigen stimulation. The rearrangement links TRBV7-8 to TRBJ1-5, with no clear D. This TCR derives from a human donor in good health (CMV status not recorded). Some clones in this sample may be carry-over from other donors' samples. CDR3 bases: TGTGCCAGCAGCTTAGCGCCGGGCAATCAGCCCCAGCATTTT. Translation: CASSLAPGNQPQHF. Full variable domain (outside the CDR3, taken from reference TRBV7-8 and TRBJ1-5): GAGVSQSPRYKVAKRGQDVALRCDPISGHVSLFWYQQALGQGPEFLTYFQNEAQLDKSGLPSDRFFAERPEGSVSTLKIQRTQQEDSAVYLCASSLAPGNQPQHFGDGTRLSIL.